This T cell receptor beta chain was identified during a study of T cell responses to AZD1222 COVID-19 vaccine. Study-level background: Second-dose intervals of approximately 4 or approximately 12 weeks were pooled. Study conclusions and caveats: At study baseline, merely six AZD1222 recipients were seropositive. Repertoires in all cases were sampled only once the peak T cell response had passed.

Measured with immunoSEQ multiplex PCR; TCRdb has only the in-frame clones, and not every one. The repertoire holds 120,000 or so clones, with about 92% as singletons. Germline loops: CDR1 LNHDA, CDR2 SQIVND (reference sequence). This CDR3 is 16 amino acids long. V gave up 9 bases and J gave up 1 base; unmatched junction bases: 7. A note on this clone: Its specificity is not known.

This clonotype originated in an adult in good health. The sample was peripheral blood, taken on day 0 of AZD1222 vaccination. The rearrangement joins TRBV19 to TRBJ2-6; TRBD1 matches at 9 bases. The DNA for the CDR3 is TGTGCCAGCAGGGACAGGGAAGGATCTGGGGCCAACGTCCTGACTTTC. It specifies CASRDREGSGANVLTF.